These 21 T cell receptor beta chains were all obtained from the same sample, sequenced in a study of T cell clones after liver transplantation. The protocol was immunoSEQ multiplex PCR, while the TCRdb copy is restricted to in-frame clones and leaves out a portion. The table has 60,000 or so clones, roughly 70% seen once. Sample: CD4+ T cells from blood, taken at the 22-month timepoint. Receptors were obtained from a human patient who received a liver transplant. Some T cells may arise from the graft donor.

V is TRBV27 and J is TRBJ2-1; TRBD1 or TRBD2 may be the D gene (5 bases each). The CDR3 contains 15 residues. Germline assignment: CDR1 MNHEY and CDR2 SMNVEV (reference sequence). Trimming cost V 5 bases and J 0 bases, with 11 bases left between them. The CDR3 reads CASSVRDPSYNEQFF. CDR3 in DNA: TGTGCCAGCAGTGTCCGGGACCCCTCCTACAATGAGCAGTTCTTC.

This clone has only a few counts. CDR3 bases: TGTGCCAGCAGACCTAATCCGGATTCACCCCTCCACTTT. This encodes CASRPNPDSPLHF. The J gene is TRBJ1-6, the V gene TRBV2; D ambiguous. The CDR3 has 13 residues. The V gene lost 6 bases and the J gene lost 8 bases, with 11 bases spanning the gap. Germline V gives CDR1 SNHLY, CDR2 FYNNEI. The full variable domain, with the rest looked up from reference TRBV2 and TRBJ1-6, is EPEVTQTPSHQVTQMGQEVILRCVPISNHLYFYWYRQILGQKVEFLVSFYNNEISEKSEIFDDQFSVERPDGSNFTLKIRSTKLEDSAMYFCASRPNPDSPLHFGNGTRLTVT.

This clone was counted many times. The chain combines TRBV6-1 with TRBJ1-4; D is perhaps TRBD1 (5 bases). V dropped 7 bases and J dropped 8 bases, with 14 bases sitting between them. This CDR3 comprises 13 residues. Germline V gene sequence: CDR1 MNHNS, CDR2 SASEGT. CDR3 sequence (DNA): TGTGCCAGCACCCCCCTAGGGGAGGAAAAACTGTTTTTT. Amino acid sequence: CASTPLGEEKLFF.

The chain employs TRBV19 and TRBJ2-6; TRBD1 matches 7 bases. V shed 1 base, J shed 0 bases, and the junction held 3 bases outside the gene matches. Germline V gives CDR1 LNHDA, CDR2 SQIVND (reference sequence). The CDR3 length is 17 residues. CDR3 DNA sequence: TGTGCCAGTAGTATAGGGCAGGGGGTCTCTGGGGCCAACGTCCTGACTTTC. This codes for CASSIGQGVSGANVLTF.

The V call is TRBV19, the J call TRBJ1-6; no clear D gene. Germline V gene sequence: CDR1 LNHDA, CDR2 SQIVND (reference sequence). This CDR3 spans 16 amino acids. Trimming cost V 3 bases and J 5 bases, with 14 bases left between them. CDR3: CASSIRPRSNNSPLHF. CDR3 nucleotide sequence: TGTGCCAGTAGTATTAGACCGCGGTCAAATAATTCACCCCTCCACTTT.

This rearrangement joins TRBV9 to TRBJ2-2; D might be TRBD2 (6 bases). Deletions cut 3 bases from V and 4 bases from J, with 10 bases between. Germline CDR1 and CDR2: SGDLS and YYNGEE. This CDR3 is built from 14 residues. CDR3 nucleotide sequence: TGTGCCAGCAGCGCCGAGACTAGCACCGGGGAGCTGTTTTTT. This sequence encodes CASSAETSTGELFF.

This chain uses TRBV6-6 with TRBJ2-7; no clear D gene. Looked up from germline, CDR1 is MNHNY and CDR2 is SVGAGI (reference sequence). V was cut by 4 bases and J by 2 bases, with 15 bases left in between. The CDR3 has 15 amino acids. DNA of the CDR3: TGTGCCAGCAGTTCCGACAAACGGCTTACCTACGAGCAGTACTTC. Translated, it gives CASSSDKRLTYEQYF.

The rearrangement uses TRBV6-5 and TRBJ1-6, with a possible D match to TRBD1 (6 bases). Trimming cost V 11 bases and J 0 bases, with 8 bases left between them. CDR1 and CDR2 (germline): MNHEY, SVGAGI. The length of the CDR3 is 13 residues. The CDR3 nucleotides are TGTGCCTCCAGGGGCTCCTATAATTCACCCCTCCACTTT. Translation gives CASRGSYNSPLHF.

This clone was seen just once. J is TRBJ2-4 and V is TRBV28, with D possibly TRBD1 on 6 matching bases. Germline V gives CDR1 MDHEN, CDR2 SYDVKM. The CDR3 is 14 residues long. V lost 5 bases to trimming and J lost 2 bases, with 10 bases between them. The CDR3 loop is CASSIQGTKNIQYF. Here the CDR3 DNA reads TGTGCCAGCAGTATACAGGGTACCAAAAACATTCAGTACTTC.

This clone was counted a few times. The rearrangement uses TRBV25-1 and TRBJ1-2; 10 bases line up with TRBD1. V lost 1 base to trimming and J lost 4 bases; unmatched junction nucleotides: 6. The V gene's germline CDR1 is MGHDK and CDR2 SYGVNS. This CDR3 has 16 amino acids. As DNA, the CDR3 is TGTGCCAGCAGTGAATCGGGGACAGGGGAAGGCTATGGCTACACCTTC. Amino acid sequence: CASSESGTGEGYGYTF.

The gene calls are TRBV5-6 and TRBJ1-6; maybe TRBD1 (5 bases). Per germline, CDR1 SGHDT and CDR2 YYEEEE. The CDR3 consists of 17 residues. The V end lost 0 bases, the J end lost 3 bases, and 13 bases lay between the germline ends. CDR3 sequence reads: CASSLGSGGGYNSPLHF. In DNA form, the CDR3 reads TGTGCCAGCAGCTTGGGATCCGGGGGAGGCTATAATTCACCCCTCCACTTT.

CDR3 loop: CSIVPPNGLADTQYF. The CDR3 nucleotides are TGCAGCATCGTACCTCCGAACGGGTTGGCGGATACGCAGTATTTT. J is TRBJ2-3 and V is TRBV29-1; no clear D. The CDR3 runs 15 residues. V dropped 8 bases and J dropped 6 bases, with 24 bases sitting between them. Germline V gene data show CDR1 as SQVTM and CDR2 as ANQGSEA.

The chain combines TRBV19 with TRBJ1-3; D call uncertain. V was cut by 9 bases and J by 0 bases, with 12 bases left in between. Germline-derived CDR1 and CDR2 are LNHDA and SQIVND (reference sequence). The CDR3 runs 14 residues. The CDR3 bases are TGTGCCAGCAGATTACAGAGCTCTGGAAACACCATATATTTT. This codes for CASRLQSSGNTIYF.

The chain carries TRBV6-1 and TRBJ1-5; the D is unclear. This CDR3 has 14 amino acids. V lost 6 bases, J lost 0 bases, and 9 bases lay in between. The germline V gene encodes CDR1 MNHNS and CDR2 SASEGT. DNA for the CDR3: TGTGCCAGCAGGAGGAGGGATAGCAATCAGCCCCAGCATTTT. The encoded protein is CASRRRDSNQPQHF.

V usage is TRBV6-6 and J usage is TRBJ2-2, with 7 nucleotides matching TRBD1. CDR1 is MNHNY, CDR2 SVGAGI, per germline (reference sequence). The V segment lost 5 bases and the J segment 6 bases; nucleotides outside the gene matches: 12. The CDR3 is made up of 16 amino acids. The CDR3 spells CASSPTGPLGSGELFF. As DNA, the CDR3 is TGTGCCAGCAGTCCGACAGGGCCTCTGGGTTCCGGGGAGCTGTTTTTT.

V gene TRBV21-1 combines with J gene TRBJ2-7; the table's D call TRBD1 went unverified against the DNA. TRBV21-1 is a listed pseudogene. CDR3 length: 13 residues. The CDR3 DNA is TGTGCCAGCAGCAAAGGACACTCCTACGAGCAGTACTTC. Encoded protein: CASSKGHSYEQYF.

This chain connects TRBV28 to TRBJ1-6, with D hard to call. V lost 5 bases to trimming and J lost 7 bases, with 15 bases between them. The CDR3 contains 15 residues. Germline-derived CDR1 and CDR2 are MDHEN and SYDVKM. The CDR3 region is CASSVDSSENSPLHF. Here the CDR3 DNA reads TGTGCCAGCAGTGTCGACTCCAGCGAGAATTCACCCCTCCACTTT.

The chain joins TRBV15 to TRBJ2-3; D possibly corresponds to TRBD2 (7 bases). From germline, CDR1 is LNHNV and CDR2 YYDKDF (reference sequence). The V end was cut by 1 base, the J end by 0 bases, with 11 bases between. This CDR3 contains 16 residues. This CDR3 is CATSRGGGTSTDTQYF. CDR3 DNA: TGTGCCACCAGCAGAGGGGGGGGCACAAGCACAGATACGCAGTATTTT.

V and J are TRBV5-4 and TRBJ1-2; possible D gene TRBD1, 6 bases. The CDR3 totals 14 residues. Germline CDR1 and CDR2: SGHNT and YYREEE (reference sequence). Trimming pared 4 bases from V and 4 bases from J, leaving 14 bases between. The DNA for the CDR3 is TGTGCCAGCAGCCAAGAGGGGGGGACCTATGGCTACACCTTC. Translating gives CASSQEGGTYGYTF.

The chain links TRBV5-1 to TRBJ2-3; possibly TRBD2 for D (7 bases). V shed 4 bases and J shed 4 bases, with 19 bases lying between them. This CDR3 region has 16 residues. Germline CDR1 is SGHRS and CDR2 is YFSETQ. Here the CDR3 reads CASSPTNRGAADTQYF. The CDR3 bases are TGCGCCAGCAGCCCGACTAATCGGGGGGCCGCAGATACGCAGTATTTT.

This clone is a singleton in its sample. V gene TRBV25-1 combines with J gene TRBJ1-4; D remains unclear. The CDR3 has 12 amino acids. Trimming removed 4 bases from V and 10 bases from J, with 10 bases in between. CDR1 is MGHDK, CDR2 SYGVNS, per germline. DNA of the CDR3: TGTGCCAGCAGTGGAGACTCGGGAAAACTGTTTTTT. This translates into CASSGDSGKLFF.